The 10 T cell receptor beta chains listed next were all sequenced from one sample in a study of tumor-infiltrating lymphocytes in primary liver carcinoma. Extraction of RNA together with DNA used roughly 20-33 mg of unsorted bulk tissue. Production of TCR beta cDNA used approximately 0.55 ug total RNA together with a constant-region primer. Employing slightly modified ARM-PCR, three nested multiplex PCR rounds were run, and these gave rise to the TCR beta libraries. A C-beta reverse primer and TRBV1-TRBV30 forward primers served in each of the first two PCR rounds, at 9 to 11 cycles apiece. One entry per CDR3 protein results from TCRdb running MiXCR on the multiplex PCR reads. The table shows 100,000 to 120,000 distinct CDR3 sequences, with about four fifths occurring only once. The sequenced sample was liver tumor tissue from sampling region 3. Subset meaning: tumor region T3, left-lateral pole. The receptors derive from a man aged 35-49 years with primary liver carcinoma and hepatitis B virus infection.

CDR3: CSAPAAGSQRLSATQYF. The DNA of the CDR3 is TGCAGCGCCCCGGCAGCGGGATCCCAAAGGTTGTCGGCTACGCAGTATTTT. The rearrangement links TRBV29-1 to TRBJ2-3; TRBD2 matches 7 bases. Germline lookup yields CDR1 SQVTM and CDR2 ANQGSEA. The junction had 24 bases not matched to a gene; V was cut back by 7 bases and J by 8 bases. CDR3 length equals 17 residues.

With regard to this clonotype: One end of the junction does not line up with germline, which may come from a read error. The chain employs TRBV10-3 and TRBJ2-5, with 8 bases matching TRBD1. Germline loops: CDR1 ENHRY, CDR2 SYGVKD. The CDR3 covers 14 residues. The CDR3 loop reads CAIRLTGDEEAQYF. The CDR3 bases are TGTGCCATTAGACTGACAGGGGATGAAGAGGCCCAGTACTTC.

Worth noting for this clonotype: Compared with germline, one end of the junction differs, possibly owing to a read error. The CDR3 reads CASSQDTRAGEAFF. CDR3 bases: TGCGCCAGCAGTCAAGACACGCGGGCGGGTGAAGCTTTCTTT. The chain recombines TRBV4-1 with TRBJ1-1; D uncertain. CDR1 and CDR2 from the germline V gene are MGHRA and YSYEKL. CDR3 size: 14 residues.

The rearrangement joins TRBV12-3 or TRBV12-4 to TRBJ2-2; no definite D call. This CDR3 contains 13 residues. Trimming removed 6 bases at V and 10 bases at J, with 15 bases between. The DNA for the CDR3 is TGTGCCAGCAGCCCCCGAGAGTCCGAGGAGCTGTTTTTT. Its translation: CASSPRESEELFF.

Points on this clonotype: The junction differs from germline at one of its ends, possibly a read error. J is TRBJ1-1 and V is TRBV5-1, with TRBD1 matching 10 bases. Germline CDR1 and CDR2: SGHRS and YFSETQ. This CDR3 spans 15 amino acids. The CDR3 DNA sequence: TGCGCCAGAAGCTCTCACGGGACAGGGGACACTGAGGCTTTCTTT. It encodes CARSSHGTGDTEAFF.

This clonotype occurred a few times. The genes are TRBV29-1 and TRBJ2-1; the match to TRBD2 covers 13 bases. Judging by the DNA end, TRBJ2-7 fits better; the J call may be wrong. CDR3 size: 13 residues. Germline V gene sequence: CDR1 SQVTM, CDR2 ANQGSEA. CDR3 bases: TGCAGCTTAGTGGGACTAGCGGGACTAAGGCAGTACTTC. Its translation is CSLVGLAGLRQYF.

In the case of this clonotype: The conserved final phenylalanine or tryptophan is absent from the CDR3, which likely points to a read error. J is TRBJ1-1 and V is TRBV12-5; tentative D call: TRBD1 (5 bases). The germline CDR1 and CDR2 sequences are LGHNT and FRNRAP. CDR3 size: 13 residues. Between the trimmed V and J ends, which lost 5 bases and 8 bases, there was a span of 15 bases. The CDR3 spells CASGLSLEGEAFY. The CDR3 DNA reads as TGTGCTAGTGGTCTCTCCCTTGAGGGGGAAGCTTTCTAT.

On this clonotype itself: As the CDR3 is not closed by the conserved phenylalanine or tryptophan, this likely results from a read error. The V call is TRBV4-2, the J call TRBJ2-7; D may be TRBD1 or TRBD2 (5 bases each). The germline V gene has CDR1 LGHNA and CDR2 YNFKEQ. The CDR3 is made up of 15 amino acids. The CDR3 protein is CASSQAGTATYEQYM. In DNA form, the CDR3 reads TGTGCCAGTAGCCAGGCCGGGACGGCAACCTACGAGCAGTACATG.

For this clonotype: The junction differs from germline at one of its ends, possibly a read error. The chain uses TRBV30 and TRBJ2-1; 7 bases align to TRBD2. This CDR3 comprises 15 residues. The germline CDR1 and CDR2 sequences are GTSNPN and SVGIG (reference sequence). DNA of the CDR3: TGCGCCTGGAGTGAAGGGTCTAGCGGAGTAAATGAGCGGTTCTTC. It is translated as CAWSEGSSGVNERFF. Full variable domain (remainder filled in from reference TRBV30 and TRBJ2-1): SQTIHQWPATLVQPVGSPLSLECTVEGTSNPNLYWYRQAAGRGLQLLFYSVGIGQISSEVPQNLSASRPQDRQFILSSKKLLLSDSGFYLCAWSEGSSGVNERFFGPGTRLTVL.

The gene calls are TRBV11-2 and TRBJ2-3; TRBD2 matches 11 bases. The CDR3 consists of 19 residues. The germline gives CDR1 SGHAT, CDR2 FQNNGV. CDR3 sequence: CARSRSPTLAGERTDTQYF. CDR3 in DNA: TGTGCGAGAAGCCGATCGCCGACACTAGCGGGAGAGAGGACAGATACGCAGTATTTT.